Included here is one T cell receptor beta chain sequence, with context. The trim removed 0 bases at V and 6 bases at J, leaving 4 bases unmatched. Germline CDR1 is WNHNN and CDR2 is SYGVQD (reference sequence). The CDR3 spans 15 residues. The sample is drawn from a study of cytomegalovirus exposure and HLA in healthy donors. This PCR relied on a set of 60 Vbeta primers and 13 Jbeta primers. Sequenced by immunoSEQ multiplex PCR; TCRdb stores in-frame clones only, minus some. The repertoire holds roughly 100,000 clones, just under 80% seen once, with 3% to 4% in the top ten. This chain links TRBV10-1 with TRBJ2-1; the match to TRBD1 covers 8 bases. Sequenced material: PBMCs. This TCR was recovered from a woman in her thirties or forties in good health and CMV-seronegative. The CDR3, as DNA: TGCGCCAGCAGTGAGTCGCAGGGGGCGGCCAATGAGCAGTTCTTC. Its protein product is CASSESQGAANEQFF.